These T cell receptor beta chains were read from a single sample in a study of vaccination and CD4 T cells after COVID-19. Each CDR3 protein gets one entry after TCRdb re-called the PCR reads with MiXCR. The data hold over 7,000 distinct CDR3 sequences, with about three fifths observed a single time. For these TCRs, the target antigens are not known. The material sequenced was CD4+ T cells from blood, cultured in vitro. These receptors came from a human donor who had recovered from COVID-19. The CDR3 runs from the conserved cysteine through the conserved F or W. A D gene is named only where the DNA matches it firmly. Not all rows give a size; the values are once, few, many and, for expanded clones, a class.

j_call: TRBJ2-2; v_call: TRBV20-1; d_call: .; clone_size: .; cdr3_aa: CSASGDLANTGELFF; cdr3_nt: TGCAGTGCTAGTGGGGACTTAGCGAACACCGGGGAGCTGTTTTTT
j_call: TRBJ1-6; v_call: TRBV4-1; d_call: .; clone_size: few; cdr3_aa: CASSQGNEPPLHF; cdr3_nt: TGCGCCAGCAGCCAAGGGAACGAGCCACCCCTCCACTTT
j_call: TRBJ1-5; v_call: TRBV25-1; d_call: .; clone_size: large; cdr3_aa: CASSRPGFNQPQHF; cdr3_nt: TGTGCCAGCAGCAGGCCAGGCTTCAATCAGCCCCAGCATTTT
j_call: TRBJ1-4; v_call: TRBV6-1; d_call: .; clone_size: .; cdr3_aa: CASRTRDATNEKLFF; cdr3_nt: TGTGCCAGCAGGACGCGGGACGCAACTAATGAAAAACTGTTTTTT
j_call: TRBJ2-3; v_call: TRBV5-4; d_call: TRBD1; clone_size: .; cdr3_aa: CASSLTGGHNTDTQYF; cdr3_nt: TGTGCCAGCAGCCTCACAGGGGGTCATAACACAGATACGCAGTATTTT
j_call: TRBJ2-2; v_call: TRBV9; d_call: TRBD1; clone_size: .; cdr3_aa: CASSVGQGSLNTGELFF; cdr3_nt: TGTGCCAGCAGCGTCGGACAGGGATCCCTCAACACCGGGGAGCTGTTTTTT
j_call: TRBJ1-2; v_call: TRBV12-3/TRBV12-4; d_call: TRBD1; clone_size: .; cdr3_aa: CASSRQGGSYGYTF; cdr3_nt: TGTGCCAGCAGTCGACAGGGGGGGAGCTATGGCTACACCTTC
j_call: TRBJ2-3; v_call: TRBV19; d_call: .; clone_size: .; cdr3_aa: CASSLGRTSTDTQYF; cdr3_nt: TGTGCCAGTAGTTTGGGGCGCACTAGCACAGATACGCAGTATTTT
j_call: TRBJ2-7; v_call: TRBV28; d_call: .; clone_size: .; cdr3_aa: CASSLGGSYEQYF; cdr3_nt: TGTGCCAGCAGTTTGGGGGGATCCTACGAGCAGTACTTC
j_call: TRBJ1-2; v_call: TRBV4-3; d_call: .; clone_size: few; cdr3_aa: CASSQEVGTQDGYTF; cdr3_nt: TGCGCCAGCAGCCAAGAGGTGGGGACTCAGGATGGCTACACCTTC
j_call: TRBJ1-1; v_call: TRBV2; d_call: .; clone_size: .; cdr3_aa: CASSAWGGKVEAFF; cdr3_nt: TGTGCCAGCAGCGCGTGGGGGGGAAAGGTTGAAGCTTTCTTT
j_call: TRBJ1-5; v_call: TRBV6-2/TRBV6-3; d_call: .; clone_size: .; cdr3_aa: CASRAISSGYSNQPQHF; cdr3_nt: TGTGCCAGCAGAGCCATTTCCTCAGGTTATAGCAATCAGCCCCAGCATTTT
j_call: TRBJ1-5; v_call: TRBV2; d_call: .; clone_size: .; cdr3_aa: CASTDNSNQPQHF; cdr3_nt: TGTGCCAGCACTGATAATAGCAATCAGCCCCAGCATTTT
j_call: TRBJ1-1; v_call: TRBV4-3; d_call: TRBD1; clone_size: .; cdr3_aa: CASSQESRGDTEAFF; cdr3_nt: TGCGCCAGCAGCCAAGAGTCCAGGGGGGACACTGAAGCTTTCTTT
j_call: TRBJ2-2; v_call: TRBV4-1; d_call: TRBD1; clone_size: .; cdr3_aa: CASHGQGRVTGELFF; cdr3_nt: TGCGCCAGCCACGGACAGGGGCGGGTCACCGGGGAGCTGTTTTTT
j_call: TRBJ2-5; v_call: TRBV5-1; d_call: TRBD1; clone_size: .; cdr3_aa: CASSLISGTGKETQYF; cdr3_nt: TGCGCCAGCAGCTTAATCTCCGGGACAGGAAAAGAGACCCAGTACTTC
j_call: TRBJ1-2; v_call: TRBV6-1; d_call: .; clone_size: .; cdr3_aa: CASRTPQGYGYTF; cdr3_nt: TGTGCCAGCAGGACACCACAGGGCTATGGCTACACCTTC
j_call: TRBJ2-1; v_call: TRBV2; d_call: TRBD2; clone_size: few; cdr3_aa: CASRGSGGRGEQFF; cdr3_nt: TGTGCCAGCAGAGGTAGCGGGGGTAGGGGTGAGCAGTTCTTC
j_call: TRBJ2-5; v_call: TRBV12-3/TRBV12-4; d_call: TRBD1; clone_size: .; cdr3_aa: CASSLRTGQVETQYF; cdr3_nt: TGTGCCAGCAGTTTGCGGACGGGACAGGTGGAGACCCAGTACTTC
j_call: TRBJ2-4; v_call: TRBV19; d_call: TRBD1; clone_size: .; cdr3_aa: CASSQGDIQYF; cdr3_nt: TGTGCCAGTTCCCAGGGGGACATTCAGTACTTC
j_call: TRBJ1-1; v_call: TRBV10-3; d_call: .; clone_size: .; cdr3_aa: CAISESWGLNTEAFF; cdr3_nt: TGTGCCATCAGTGAGTCTTGGGGGCTGAACACTGAAGCTTTCTTT
j_call: TRBJ1-2; v_call: TRBV28; d_call: .; clone_size: .; cdr3_aa: CASREIRGYGYTF; cdr3_nt: TGTGCCAGCAGGGAGATACGTGGCTATGGCTACACCTTC
j_call: TRBJ1-2; v_call: TRBV10-3; d_call: .; clone_size: few; cdr3_aa: CAISKESDQTNYGYTF; cdr3_nt: TGTGCCATCAGTAAAGAGAGTGACCAAACAAACTATGGCTACACCTTC
j_call: TRBJ1-5; v_call: TRBV2; d_call: TRBD1; clone_size: .; cdr3_aa: CASRQGGGQPQHF; cdr3_nt: TGTGCCAGCAGGCAGGGAGGGGGCCAGCCCCAGCATTTT
j_call: TRBJ2-1; v_call: TRBV6-1; d_call: TRBD1; clone_size: .; cdr3_aa: CASRRTGRNEQFF; cdr3_nt: TGTGCCAGCAGAAGGACAGGCCGGAATGAGCAGTTCTTC
j_call: TRBJ1-1; v_call: TRBV6-5; d_call: .; clone_size: .; cdr3_aa: CASSYEGGLGTEAFF; cdr3_nt: TGTGCCAGCAGTTATGAGGGGGGCCTCGGCACTGAAGCTTTCTTT
j_call: TRBJ2-1; v_call: TRBV7-3; d_call: TRBD1; clone_size: .; cdr3_aa: CASSPTVGRGRGNEQFF; cdr3_nt: TGTGCCAGCAGCCCAACGGTCGGCAGGGGGCGCGGAAATGAGCAGTTCTTC
j_call: TRBJ2-1; v_call: TRBV21-1; d_call: .; clone_size: .; cdr3_aa: CASSRAGEAYEQFF; cdr3_nt: TGTGCCAGCAGTCGAGCGGGAGAAGCCTATGAGCAGTTCTTC
j_call: TRBJ2-3; v_call: TRBV12-3/TRBV12-4; d_call: TRBD2; clone_size: few; cdr3_aa: CASMIAGPTDTQYF; cdr3_nt: TGTGCCAGCATGATAGCGGGACCCACAGATACGCAGTATTTT
j_call: TRBJ1-6; v_call: TRBV18; d_call: .; clone_size: .; cdr3_aa: CASSPHRWTTYNSPLHF; cdr3_nt: TGTGCCAGCTCACCACATCGATGGACTACGTATAATTCACCCCTCCACTTT
j_call: TRBJ2-7; v_call: TRBV7-2; d_call: .; clone_size: few; cdr3_aa: CASSLVAVREWGYGQYF; cdr3_nt: TGTGCCAGCAGCTTAGTCGCCGTCCGGGAATGGGGCTATGGGCAGTACTTC
j_call: TRBJ2-7; v_call: TRBV7-4; d_call: TRBD1; clone_size: .; cdr3_aa: CASPSVGGLSQSYYEQYF; cdr3_nt: TGTGCCAGCCCTTCGGTAGGGGGCCTATCTCAATCATACTACGAGCAGTACTTC
j_call: TRBJ2-3; v_call: TRBV20-1; d_call: TRBD2; clone_size: .; cdr3_aa: CSARDLTSGSVVYHTDTQYF; cdr3_nt: TGCAGTGCTAGAGATCTTACTAGCGGGAGTGTTGTCTATCACACAGATACGCAGTATTTT
j_call: TRBJ1-1; v_call: TRBV14; d_call: .; clone_size: few; cdr3_aa: CASTRGQNTEAFF; cdr3_nt: TGTGCCAGCACTCGGGGCCAGAACACTGAAGCTTTCTTT
j_call: TRBJ2-3; v_call: TRBV10-3; d_call: TRBD2; clone_size: few; cdr3_aa: CAISESTSGADTQYF; cdr3_nt: TGTGCCATCAGTGAGTCGACTAGCGGGGCAGATACGCAGTATTTT
j_call: TRBJ2-1; v_call: TRBV29-1; d_call: .; clone_size: .; cdr3_aa: CSVGTTAYNEQFF; cdr3_nt: TGCAGCGTTGGTACGACAGCATACAATGAGCAGTTCTTC
j_call: TRBJ2-3; v_call: TRBV27; d_call: .; clone_size: few; cdr3_aa: CASSGLGKENTQYF; cdr3_nt: TGTGCCAGCAGCGGGTTGGGGAAGGAAAATACGCAGTATTTT
j_call: TRBJ1-5; v_call: TRBV4-1; d_call: .; clone_size: .; cdr3_aa: CASSQTVGRGGSNQPQHF; cdr3_nt: TGCGCCAGCAGCCAAACGGTTGGTAGGGGCGGCAGCAATCAGCCCCAGCATTTT
j_call: TRBJ2-1; v_call: TRBV7-2; d_call: .; clone_size: .; cdr3_aa: CASSLGPGRDEQFF; cdr3_nt: TGTGCCAGCAGCTTAGGTCCAGGGCGGGATGAGCAGTTCTTC
j_call: TRBJ2-3; v_call: TRBV5-1; d_call: .; clone_size: few; cdr3_aa: CASSSEDTQYF; cdr3_nt: TGCGCCAGCAGCTCTGAAGATACGCAGTATTTT
j_call: TRBJ1-1; v_call: TRBV24-1; d_call: .; clone_size: .; cdr3_aa: CATSDLGGSEAFF; cdr3_nt: TGTGCCACCAGTGATTTAGGAGGGTCTGAAGCTTTCTTT
j_call: TRBJ2-1; v_call: TRBV21-1; d_call: .; clone_size: .; cdr3_aa: CASSPQGEYNEQFF; cdr3_nt: TGTGCCAGCAGCCCGCAGGGGGAGTACAATGAGCAGTTCTTC
j_call: TRBJ1-6; v_call: TRBV6-1; d_call: .; clone_size: .; cdr3_aa: CASSATGNSPLHF; cdr3_nt: TGTGCCAGCAGCGCGACCGGCAATTCACCCCTCCACTTT
j_call: TRBJ2-7; v_call: TRBV7-2; d_call: TRBD1; clone_size: .; cdr3_aa: CASSPQGASYEQYF; cdr3_nt: TGTGCCAGCAGCCCGCAGGGGGCTTCCTACGAGCAGTACTTC
j_call: TRBJ2-7; v_call: TRBV28; d_call: TRBD2; clone_size: .; cdr3_aa: CASSFAGGQYF; cdr3_nt: TGTGCCAGCAGTTTTGCGGGGGGACAGTACTTC